This T cell receptor (beta chain) appears in the sequencing data of a study of T cell responses to AZD1222 COVID-19 vaccine. Study observations and caveats: Donors skewed white British and female; clonal diversity was possibly underestimated. Spike-specific TCR breadth and depth grew following two AZD1222 doses. None of the repertoires were sampled until the peak T cell response had passed.

Trimming removed 4 bases at V and 7 bases at J, with 13 bases between. This CDR3 region has 13 residues. Here immunoSEQ multiplex PCR was the method, and the copy in TCRdb shows in-frame clones only, minus some. Among around 120,000 clones listed, about 93% were seen once. Pooling was applied to second doses at about 4 or about 12 weeks. With regard to this clone: Its specificity is unknown.

The sequence derives from an adult who received the AZD1222 COVID-19 vaccine. The V and J genes are TRBV12-3 or TRBV12-4 and TRBJ1-1; no reliable D call. The sample consisted of peripheral blood, taken 28 days after the second AZD1222 dose. The CDR3 coding sequence is TGTGCCAGCAGTTATTATCGGAGGATTGAAGCTTTCTTT. Translated: CASSYYRRIEAFF.